This TCR beta chain was sequenced during a study of cytomegalovirus exposure and HLA in healthy donors. 60 Vbeta and 13 Jbeta primers were used in PCR. Generated by immunoSEQ multiplex PCR, the TCRdb table keeps only in-frame clones and is missing some. The profile shows 150,000 or so clones, approximately 72% of them singletons. Per the germline V gene, CDR1 is SGHTA and CDR2 is FQGNSA. The CDR3 contains 15 residues. V lost 5 bases, J lost 11 bases, and 25 bases lay in between. The receptor's source is a man aged 40-49 years in good health and CMV-seropositive. The V call is TRBV7-2, the J call TRBJ2-7; the D gene is possibly TRBD2 (7 bases). Sequenced material: PBMCs. The DNA of the CDR3 is TGTGCCAGCAGCACAACCGACGCGGGGGCAGGGGAGAAGTACTTC. As protein: CASSTTDAGAGEKYF.